This TCR beta chain came from a study of control samples from healthy donors and cancer patients. Germline CDR1 reads SGHRS; CDR2 reads YFSETQ. Losses at the gene ends were 0 bases for V and 8 bases for J; bases not matched to a gene: 5. The CDR3 has 15 amino acids. The table came from immunoSEQ multiplex PCR; TCRdb's copy has only in-frame clones and leaves some out. The table records approximately 100,000 clones, more than 90% of them present only once. This clone appeared a single time. Sample: blood. The V call is TRBV5-1, the J call TRBJ2-1, with 10 bases matching TRBD2. The clonotype comes from a human donor in good health. The donor label of this sample is uncertain. CDR3 amino acids: CASSLAAGGFDEQFF. In DNA form, the CDR3 reads TGCGCCAGCAGCTTGGCAGCGGGGGGGTTCGATGAGCAGTTCTTC. Complete variable domain (other parts from reference TRBV5-1 and TRBJ2-1): KAGVTQTPRYLIKTRGQQVTLSCSPISGHRSVSWYQQTPGQGLQFLFEYFSETQRNKGNFPGRFSGRQFSNSRSEMNVSTLELGDSALYLCASSLAAGGFDEQFFGPGTRLTVL.